This entry lists 24 T cell receptor beta chains sequenced from one sample in a study of vaccination and CD4 T cells after COVID-19. Their specific antigens are unknown. Treatment described: roughly 11-day PBMC culture with coronavirus spike peptide pools or control peptides (ViraFEST assay). Oncomine TCR Beta short-read sequencing was applied to DNA from cultured CD4+ T cells. TCRdb redid the calling of the PCR reads with MiXCR, one entry per CDR3 protein. Found here are 7,600 or so distinct CDR3 sequences, roughly 20% of them singletons; the top ten hold around a fifth. The source was CD4+ T cells from blood, cultured in vitro, collected after SARS-CoV-2 vaccination. These receptors all come from a human donor who had recovered from COVID-19.

By frequency in the sample, this clonotype is medium-sized. J is TRBJ1-5 and V is TRBV20-1; D possibly corresponds to TRBD1 (5 bases). V lost 3 bases to trimming and J lost 0 bases, with 12 bases between them. Germline V CDR1 and CDR2: DFQATT, SNEGSKA (reference sequence). The CDR3 has 15 amino acids. CDR3 loop: CSASGTSDSNQPQHF. CDR3 DNA: TGCAGTGCTAGTGGGACGTCGGATAGCAATCAGCCCCAGCATTTT.

This clonotype is labeled medium-sized (0.01 to 0.1%). The V and J genes are TRBV6-1 and TRBJ1-2, with 7 bases lining up with TRBD1. The CDR3 has 11 residues. J was trimmed by 7 bases and V by 6 bases; bases with no gene match: 2. The germline CDR1 and CDR2 sequences are MNHNS and SASEGT. The CDR3 sequence: CASRRDSGYTF. DNA for the CDR3: TGTGCCAGCAGACGGGACAGTGGCTACACCTTC.

The genes are TRBV18 and TRBJ2-5; tentatively, D is TRBD2 (6 bases). This CDR3 region has 13 residues. Trimming removed 6 bases at V and 9 bases at J, with 17 bases between. The germline CDR1 and CDR2 sequences are KGHSH and LQKENI. The CDR3 spells CASSPGGAASQYF. The CDR3 region has the DNA TGTGCCAGCTCCCCCGGCGGGGCGGCGTCCCAGTACTTC.

By share, this clonotype ranks as medium-sized (0.01 to 0.1%). The chain uses TRBV20-1 and TRBJ2-7; D unclear. V shed 6 bases and J shed 0 bases, with 12 bases lying between them. CDR1 is DFQATT, CDR2 SNEGSKA, per germline (reference sequence). The CDR3 is made up of 13 amino acids. The CDR3 DNA is TGCAGTGCCCTCAGGTCTAGCTCCTACGAGCAGTACTTC. This sequence encodes CSALRSSSYEQYF.

This clonotype appeared a few times. V and J are TRBV28 and TRBJ1-5; no clear D gene. The CDR3 is 14 amino acids. The germline gives CDR1 MDHEN, CDR2 SYDVKM. The V end was cut by 3 bases, the J end by 5 bases, with 11 bases between. The CDR3 nucleotides read TGTGCCAGCAGTTTCACAGTAAAATATCAGCCCCAGCATTTT. Encoded protein: CASSFTVKYQPQHF.

As regards this clonotype: A much larger clone lies a single base off, so this may be a read error. The chain joins TRBV6-1 to TRBJ2-7, with a tentative D call TRBD1 (7 bases). In germline, CDR1 is MNHNS, CDR2 SASEGT. The CDR3 sequence is 16 residues long. CDR3 sequence reads: CASSEWGQPRSGELYF. In nucleotides, the CDR3 is TGTGCCAGCAGTGAATGGGGACAGCCGAGGTCGGGGGAGCTGTACTTC.

V usage is TRBV6-1 and J usage is TRBJ1-1; no clear D gene. V was trimmed by 2 bases and J by 0 bases, leaving 7 bases between them. The CDR3 contains 14 residues. CDR1 is MNHNS, CDR2 SASEGT, per germline. Here the CDR3 DNA reads TGTGCCAGCAGTGAATCAGCCATGAACACTGAAGCTTTCTTT. Translated, it gives CASSESAMNTEAFF.

This clonotype is medium-sized (0.01 to 0.1%) by share. The rearrangement uses TRBV20-1 and TRBJ1-5, with TRBD1 matching over 8 bases. The length of the CDR3 is 15 residues. Germline CDR1 reads DFQATT; CDR2 reads SNEGSKA (reference sequence). Trimming removed 5 bases from V and 0 bases from J; junction bases left unmatched: 6. The CDR3 region is CSAPRTGSSNQPQHF. In DNA, the CDR3 is TGCAGTGCTCCCCGGACAGGGAGTAGCAATCAGCCCCAGCATTTT.

Of note for this clonotype: A much bigger clone sits one base away, suggesting this may be a read error. The chain has TRBV20-1 and TRBJ2-7, with 8 nucleotides matching TRBD2. Germline V CDR1 and CDR2: DFQATT, SNEGSKA (reference sequence). J lost 6 bases, V lost 5 bases, and 12 bases had no gene match. There are 14 residues in the CDR3. CDR3 nucleotides: TGCAGTGCTCCGGGGGGGACTAACACGTCCGAGCAGTACTTC. It codes for CSAPGGTNTSEQYF.

V and J are TRBV6-2 or TRBV6-3 and TRBJ2-5; D not certain. Trimming removed 0 bases from V and 2 bases from J, with 16 bases in between. CDR3 length: 17 residues. CDR1 MNHEY and CDR2 SVGEGT come from the germline V gene. The DNA for the CDR3 is TGTGCCAGCAGTTACTCGTTAGGTGCTCGACAACAAGAGACCCAGTACTTC. Its translation is CASSYSLGARQQETQYF.

A note on this clonotype: A clone one base away is much larger, so this may be a read error. The chain is built from TRBV20-1 and TRBJ1-2, with unresolved D. The germline gives CDR1 DFQATT, CDR2 SNEGSKA (reference sequence). V was shortened by 6 bases and J by 2 bases, with 7 bases between the two germline ends. The CDR3 covers 11 residues. The CDR3 DNA reads as TGCAGTGCCTCCAACAACTATGGCTACACCTTC. Translation: CSASNNYGYTF.

In this sample, this clonotype turned up a few times. The chain employs TRBV4-1 and TRBJ2-7; TRBD2 agrees at 11 bases. Germline V gene data show CDR1 as MGHRA and CDR2 as YSYEKL. V shed 3 bases, J shed 1 base, and the junction held 8 bases outside the gene matches. The CDR3 is made up of 17 amino acids. The CDR3 loop reads CASSHNLRTSGSYEQYF. The CDR3 region has the DNA TGCGCCAGCAGCCACAACCTACGGACTAGCGGGTCCTACGAGCAGTACTTC.

In its sample, this clonotype is medium-sized (0.01 to 0.1%). J is TRBJ2-3 and V is TRBV29-1; 11 nucleotides match TRBD2. The CDR3 is 13 residues long. Germline CDR1 reads SQVTM; CDR2 reads ANQGSEA. With 7 bases clipped from V and 5 bases from J, the junction kept 5 bases outside the gene matches. CDR3 residues: CSETSGMVDTQYF. CDR3 in DNA: TGCAGCGAGACTAGCGGGATGGTAGATACGCAGTATTTT.

This clonotype ranks as medium-sized. This chain connects TRBV4-3 to TRBJ2-5, with TRBD2 matching 10 bases. The CDR3 totals 20 residues. Germline CDR1 reads LGHNA; CDR2 reads YSLEER. V was pared by 4 bases and J by 5 bases, with 22 bases of the junction left unmatched. The CDR3 loop is CASSRSPPSTSGPAGETQYF. The CDR3 region has the DNA TGCGCCAGCAGCCGGTCGCCTCCTTCGACTAGCGGGCCAGCGGGGGAGACCCAGTACTTC.

The V and J genes are TRBV10-3 and TRBJ2-5; D gene ambiguous. CDR1 is ENHRY, CDR2 SYGVKD, per germline. The CDR3 contains 13 residues. V dropped 6 bases and J dropped 3 bases, with 11 bases sitting between them. The DNA for the CDR3 is TGTGCCATCAGCCTACAGTTGGAAGAGACCCAGTACTTC. Translating gives CAISLQLEETQYF.

J is TRBJ2-1 and V is TRBV4-1; a possible D gene is TRBD2 (7 bases). The V gene's germline CDR1 is MGHRA and CDR2 YSYEKL. The CDR3 has 14 residues. V lost 4 bases to trimming and J lost 8 bases, with 15 bases between them. The CDR3 here is CASSLFGGPDEQFF. For the CDR3, the DNA is TGCGCCAGCAGCCTCTTCGGGGGGCCAGATGAGCAGTTCTTC.

In its sample, this clonotype ranks as medium-sized (0.01 to 0.1%). The rearrangement links TRBV7-2 to TRBJ2-3; D perhaps matches TRBD1 (6 bases). Trimming left V 5 bases short and J 4 bases short, with 19 bases between. This CDR3 is 16 amino acids long. Germline CDR1 SGHTA, CDR2 FQGNSA. The CDR3 region has the DNA TGTGCCAGCAGCGACCCGATACAGGGTCCCCCAGATACGCAGTATTTT. It is translated as CASSDPIQGPPDTQYF.

Only a few counts were recorded for this clonotype. The chain has TRBV19 and TRBJ1-5; weak D call: TRBD1 (6 bases). Between the trimmed V and J ends, which lost 2 bases and 2 bases, there was a span of 13 bases. The V gene's germline CDR1 is LNHDA and CDR2 SQIVND (reference sequence). This CDR3 comprises 16 residues. The CDR3 sequence is CASSIPTGVGNQPQHF. The CDR3 coding sequence is TGTGCCAGTAGTATACCGACAGGAGTAGGCAATCAGCCCCAGCATTTT.

The chain has TRBV20-1 and TRBJ2-3; D unclear. CDR1 is DFQATT, CDR2 SNEGSKA, per germline (reference sequence). The CDR3 consists of 13 residues. V was trimmed by 4 bases and J by 3 bases, leaving 11 bases between them. CDR3 residues: CSAKVGVTDTQYF. The DNA of the CDR3 is TGCAGTGCTAAGGTTGGCGTTACAGATACGCAGTATTTT.

By frequency in the sample, this clonotype is medium-sized. The chain is built from TRBV20-1 and TRBJ2-7; 7 bases agree with TRBD1. This CDR3 is built from 22 residues. V trimming: 0 bases; J trimming: 2 bases; junction bases outside the gene matches: 28. Per the germline V gene, CDR1 is DFQATT and CDR2 is SNEGSKA (reference sequence). DNA of the CDR3: TGCAGTGCTAGAGAGCTTCCTTCCCGCCACAGGGGACCGCGAATCCCTCCCTACGAGCAGTACTTC. Translation: CSARELPSRHRGPRIPPYEQYF.

This clonotype qualifies as medium-sized. This sequence joins TRBV28 and TRBJ2-5; D gene ambiguous. There are 10 residues in the CDR3. Germline V gives CDR1 MDHEN, CDR2 SYDVKM. The V end lost 6 bases, the J end lost 5 bases, and 4 bases lay between the germline ends. The CDR3 DNA follows: TGTGCCAGCAGACAGGAGACCCAGTACTTC. Its protein is CASRQETQYF.

This clonotype showed up just a few times. The gene calls are TRBV25-1 and TRBJ2-5; 9 bases line up with TRBD1. Germline trimming cut 4 bases from V and 4 bases from J; bases unmatched to any gene: 13. This CDR3 is 17 amino acids long. Looked up from germline, CDR1 is MGHDK and CDR2 is SYGVNS. CDR3 sequence: CASSGSEGQGPAETQYF. CDR3 DNA sequence: TGTGCCAGCAGTGGATCCGAGGGACAGGGCCCCGCAGAGACCCAGTACTTC.

In its sample, this clonotype is medium-sized. The gene calls are TRBV15 and TRBJ2-2; no reliable D call. In germline, CDR1 is LNHNV, CDR2 YYDKDF (reference sequence). Trimming took off 4 bases at V and 6 bases at J, with 3 bases between the two ends. The CDR3 is made up of 11 amino acids. This CDR3 reads CATSTSGELFF. CDR3 DNA sequence: TGTGCCACCAGCACCTCCGGGGAGCTGTTTTTT.

This chain connects TRBV7-3 to TRBJ2-1; TRBD2 agrees at 9 bases. CDR3 length: 16 residues. Germline trimming cut 1 base from V and 4 bases from J; bases unmatched to any gene: 5. Germline-derived CDR1 and CDR2 are SGHTA and FQGTGA. CDR3 sequence: CASSLIVSGGYNEQFF. CDR3 in DNA: TGTGCCAGCAGCTTAATAGTGAGCGGGGGGTACAATGAGCAGTTCTTC.